The 10 T cell receptor beta chains in this list originate from one sample, sequenced in a study of identical twins. TCRdb redid the calling of the 5' RACE reads with MiXCR, one entry per CDR3 protein. The sample shows about 660,000 distinct CDR3 sequences, over 8.5% of them seen only once. In addition, the sample was reused for a study of yellow fever vaccine responses in identical twins.

The sample consisted of PBMCs. These receptor sequences come from a woman between 18 and 30 years old in good health.

The table lists this clonotype with many counts. The V gene is TRBV7-3, the J gene TRBJ2-3; 10 positions agree with TRBD2. The CDR3 has 15 amino acids. V was pared by 5 bases and J by 2 bases, with 4 bases of the junction left unmatched. Germline values: CDR1 SGHTA, CDR2 FQGTGA. CDR3 nucleotide sequence: TGTGCCAGCAGCCTGGGACTAGCGACCACAGATACGCAGTATTTT. It codes for CASSLGLATTDTQYF.

Ten or more counts support this clonotype. The CDR3 bases are TGCGCCAGCAGCCAAGGGGTCAATTCCTACGAGCAGTACTTC. Translation: CASSQGVNSYEQYF. J is TRBJ2-7 and V is TRBV4-3, with D hard to call. CDR1 LGHNA and CDR2 YSLEER come from the germline V gene. The CDR3 has 14 residues. V dropped 1 base and J dropped 1 base, with 8 bases sitting between them.

The table lists this clonotype with a few counts. This chain joins TRBV20-1 and TRBJ2-5, with TRBD1 matching over 7 bases. This CDR3 spans 15 amino acids. Germline values: CDR1 DFQATT, CDR2 SNEGSKA (reference sequence). V was pared by 5 bases and J by 4 bases, with 13 bases of the junction left unmatched. In nucleotides, the CDR3 is TGCAGTGCTTCTCAATCCGGGACAGAGGGAGAGACCCAGTACTTC. Its translation: CSASQSGTEGETQYF.

The rearrangement joins TRBV11-2 to TRBJ2-7; D remains ambiguous. V lost 0 bases to trimming and J lost 2 bases, with 17 bases between them. Germline CDR1 is SGHAT and CDR2 is FQNNGV. The length of the CDR3 is 17 residues. The chain's CDR3 is CASSLERPGRLTYEQYF. DNA of the CDR3: TGTGCCAGCAGCTTAGAACGGCCAGGACGCCTAACCTACGAGCAGTACTTC.

In its sample, this clonotype was seen many times. This rearrangement joins TRBV7-2 to TRBJ1-3; TRBD1 aligns across 7 bases. J gave up 3 bases and V 4 bases, and 6 bases lay outside the gene matches. This CDR3 comprises 15 residues. The germline gives CDR1 SGHTA, CDR2 FQGNSA. The CDR3 bases are TGTGCCAGCAGCTCACGACAGGGATTTGGAAACACCATATATTTT. It encodes CASSSRQGFGNTIYF.

This clonotype occurred many times. V is TRBV5-1 and J is TRBJ2-3; TRBD2 matches 7 bases. Germline values: CDR1 SGHRS, CDR2 YFSETQ. The CDR3 spans 14 residues. With V trimmed by 7 bases and J by 1 base, 6 bases remained unmatched. CDR3 coding DNA: TGCGCCAGCGGACTTCTAGCGGGCACAGATACGCAGTATTTT. This gives the protein CASGLLAGTDTQYF. Variable domain in full (rest from reference TRBV5-1 and TRBJ2-3): KAGVTQTPRYLIKTRGQQVTLSCSPISGHRSVSWYQQTPGQGLQFLFEYFSETQRNKGNFPGRFSGRQFSNSRSEMNVSTLELGDSALYLCASGLLAGTDTQYFGPGTRLTVL.

This clonotype was detected ten times or more. The J gene is TRBJ2-4, the V gene TRBV4-3; TRBD2 matches 16 bases. This CDR3 has 20 residues. Germline CDR1 LGHNA, CDR2 YSLEER. With 2 bases clipped from V and 0 bases from J, the junction kept 7 bases outside the gene matches. Here the CDR3 DNA reads TGCGCCAGCAGCCAATCACCGGGACTAGCGGGGGGGCTAGCCAAAAACATTCAGTACTTC. As protein: CASSQSPGLAGGLAKNIQYF.

The CDR3 region has the DNA TGCGCCAGCAGCCCGGATGAGGTTCCGACAGTCTCCTACGAGCAGTACTTC. Translated: CASSPDEVPTVSYEQYF. V gene TRBV5-1 combines with J gene TRBJ2-7; D may be TRBD1 (5 bases). Looked up from germline, CDR1 is SGHRS and CDR2 is YFSETQ. The V end was cut by 4 bases, the J end by 0 bases, with 20 bases between. The CDR3 length is 17 residues.

Here the CDR3 reads CASSFPGTGPDTQYF. In DNA form, the CDR3 reads TGCGCCAGCAGCTTTCCAGGGACAGGGCCAGATACGCAGTATTTT. The rearrangement joins TRBV5-1 to TRBJ2-3; 9 positions match TRBD1. Per the germline V gene, CDR1 is SGHRS and CDR2 is YFSETQ. V shed 2 bases, J shed 4 bases, and the junction held 5 bases outside the gene matches. The CDR3 is 15 amino acids.

J is TRBJ2-1 and V is TRBV5-1, with a possible D match to TRBD1 (6 bases). Germline V CDR1 and CDR2: SGHRS, YFSETQ. The V end lost 4 bases, the J end lost 6 bases, and 26 bases lay between the germline ends. This CDR3 has 18 residues. In nucleotides, the CDR3 is TGCGCCAGCAGCGACGCCCCTTTAACAGGGACGAAGACCAATGAGCAGTTCTTC. Its protein product is CASSDAPLTGTKTNEQFF.